These T cell receptor beta chains were read from a single sample in a study of T cell changes during pregnancy in multiple sclerosis. Clones were read by immunoSEQ multiplex PCR, and TCRdb kept only the in-frame ones, dropping some. The table shows approximately 50,000 clones, with roughly 94% occurring only once. The sequenced sample was CD4+ T cells from peripheral blood mononuclear cells, obtained in the third trimester of pregnancy. The source of these receptors is a female donor with multiple sclerosis, enrolled in a pregnancy study. Each CDR3 is given without its conserved first and last residue. Each record gives: V gene, J gene, CDR3 protein.

V gene: TRBV28
J gene: TRBJ1-5
CDR3 protein: ASRLTGEAQPQH

V gene: TRBV6-4
J gene: TRBJ2-3
CDR3 protein: ASSQRGGTDTQY

V gene: TRBV30
J gene: TRBJ2-3
CDR3 protein: AWSLGLSGTGDGTQY

V gene: TRBV30
J gene: TRBJ1-6
CDR3 protein: AWRDRGQNNSPLH

V gene: TRBV10-3
J gene: TRBJ2-7
CDR3 protein: AISDRRTGSDEQY

V gene: TRBV5-1
J gene: TRBJ2-5
CDR3 protein: ASSLGTGQSQETQY

V gene: TRBV2
J gene: TRBJ1-2
CDR3 protein: ASSEGTGGGYT

V gene: TRBV2
J gene: TRBJ2-5
CDR3 protein: ASSYGLAGGKYQETQY

V gene: TRBV5-1
J gene: TRBJ2-7
CDR3 protein: ASSSNLRNEQY

V gene: TRBV19
J gene: TRBJ2-1
CDR3 protein: ATGTSGAYNEQF